The source of this T cell receptor (beta chain) is a study of beta chain features in type 1 diabetes. Across the whole study: Researchers looked at roughly 100,000,000 sorted cells across all samples. Broader study findings: TCRB CDR3 length was moderately but significantly reduced in all four CD4+ subsets of Type 1 diabetes patients.

Germline V gene data show CDR1 as SQVTM and CDR2 as ANQGSEA. V lost 2 bases and J 2 bases, leaving 7 bases between the germline ends. The CDR3 length is 13 residues. Staining for CD45RO/CCR7/CD25/CD127/CD95/CD27 allowed sorting of CD4+ naive, central memory, regulatory and stem cell-like memory cells. On this clone itself: The antigen remains undetermined.

Expressed TCRB transcripts were sequenced after all isolated RNA was converted to cDNA. Produced via immunoSEQ multiplex PCR; TCRdb's table is partial and in-frame only. Here the sample spans a few hundred thousand clones, 24% being singletons. V is TRBV29-1 and J is TRBJ2-1, with a weak D call TRBD1 (5 bases). The receptor comes from a woman aged 30 to 39 with type 1 diabetes. Sequencing was performed on naive CD4+ T cells from blood. The CDR3 is CSVERQTYNEQFF. CDR3 bases: TGCAGCGTTGAAAGACAGACCTACAATGAGCAGTTCTTC.